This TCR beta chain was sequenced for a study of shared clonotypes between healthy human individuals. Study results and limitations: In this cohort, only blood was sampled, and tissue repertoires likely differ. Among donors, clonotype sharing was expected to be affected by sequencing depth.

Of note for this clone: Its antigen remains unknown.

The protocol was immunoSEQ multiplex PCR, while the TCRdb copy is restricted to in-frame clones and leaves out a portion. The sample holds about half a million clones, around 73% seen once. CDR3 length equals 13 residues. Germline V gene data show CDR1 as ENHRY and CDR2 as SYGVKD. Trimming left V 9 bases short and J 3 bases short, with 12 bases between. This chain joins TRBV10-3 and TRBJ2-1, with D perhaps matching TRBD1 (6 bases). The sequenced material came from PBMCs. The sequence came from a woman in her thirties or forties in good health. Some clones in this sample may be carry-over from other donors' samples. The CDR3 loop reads CAMWTENYNEQFF. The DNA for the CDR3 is TGTGCCATGTGGACAGAAAACTACAATGAGCAGTTCTTC.